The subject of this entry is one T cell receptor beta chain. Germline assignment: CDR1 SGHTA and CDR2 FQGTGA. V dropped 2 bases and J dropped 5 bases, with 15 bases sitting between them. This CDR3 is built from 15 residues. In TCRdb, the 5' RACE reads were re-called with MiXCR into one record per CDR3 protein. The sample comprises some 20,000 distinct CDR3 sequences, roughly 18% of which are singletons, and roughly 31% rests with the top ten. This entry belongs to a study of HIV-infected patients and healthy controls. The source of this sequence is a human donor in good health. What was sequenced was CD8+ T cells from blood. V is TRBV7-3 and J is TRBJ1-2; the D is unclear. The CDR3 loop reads CASSLADRALYGYTF. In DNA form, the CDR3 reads TGTGCCAGCAGCTTAGCGGACCGCGCTCTTTATGGCTACACCTTC.